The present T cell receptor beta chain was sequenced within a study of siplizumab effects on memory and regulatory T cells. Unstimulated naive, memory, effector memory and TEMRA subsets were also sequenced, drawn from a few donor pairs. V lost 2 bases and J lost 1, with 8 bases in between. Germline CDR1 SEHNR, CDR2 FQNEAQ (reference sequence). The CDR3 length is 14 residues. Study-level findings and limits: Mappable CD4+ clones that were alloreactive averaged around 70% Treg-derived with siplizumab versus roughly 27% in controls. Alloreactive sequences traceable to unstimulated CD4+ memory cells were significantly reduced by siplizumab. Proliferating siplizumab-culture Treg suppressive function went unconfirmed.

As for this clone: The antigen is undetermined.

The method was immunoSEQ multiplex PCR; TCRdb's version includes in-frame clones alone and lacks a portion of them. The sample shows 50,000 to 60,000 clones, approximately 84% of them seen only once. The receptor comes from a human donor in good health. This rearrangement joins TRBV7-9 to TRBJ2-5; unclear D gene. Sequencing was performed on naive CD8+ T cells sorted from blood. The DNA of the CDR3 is TGTGCCAGCAGCTTAATCCCGGGCCAAGAGACCCAGTACTTC. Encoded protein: CASSLIPGQETQYF.